This passage covers 9 T cell receptor beta chains from one sample sequenced in a study of T cell responses to AZD1222 COVID-19 vaccine. The method was immunoSEQ multiplex PCR; TCRdb's version includes in-frame clones alone and lacks a portion of them. The table shows roughly 170,000 clones, with 94% occurring only once. The source material was peripheral blood, sampled 28 days after the second AZD1222 dose. The receptors here all came from an adult who received the AZD1222 COVID-19 vaccine.

This clone was counted once. The genes are TRBV19 and TRBJ1-5, with 7 bases lining up with TRBD1. CDR1 LNHDA and CDR2 SQIVND come from the germline V gene (reference sequence). V was clipped by 5 bases and J by 6 bases; unmatched bases: 10. CDR3 length: 15 amino acids. CDR3 in DNA: TGTGCCAGTAGTCAAGACAGGGTTCGAGGTCAGCCCCAGCATTTT. It yields the protein CASSQDRVRGQPQHF.

The V gene is TRBV28, the J gene TRBJ1-1, with D possibly matching TRBD1 (5 bases). Trimming cost V 5 bases and J 4 bases, with 17 bases left between them. This CDR3 has 15 amino acids. Germline CDR1 is MDHEN and CDR2 is SYDVKM. The CDR3 loop reads CASSKYSAGGTEAFF. The CDR3 DNA is TGTGCCAGCAGTAAATACTCCGCGGGGGGCACTGAAGCTTTCTTT.

The chain uses TRBV7-2 and TRBJ2-7, with D perhaps matching TRBD1 (5 bases). Germline V gene data show CDR1 as SGHTA and CDR2 as FQGNSA. The CDR3 totals 15 residues. V lost 3 bases, J lost 0 bases, and 12 bases lay in between. This CDR3 reads CASSFEQATSYEQYF. The CDR3 DNA is TGTGCCAGCAGCTTCGAACAGGCGACCTCCTACGAGCAGTACTTC.

The chain uses TRBV3-1 (or the pseudogene TRBV3-2) and TRBJ2-5; D gene uncertain. V was clipped by 3 bases and J by 2 bases, with 10 bases between them. This CDR3 region has 14 residues. Germline V CDR1 and CDR2: LGHDT, YNNKEL (reference sequence). CDR3 residues: CASSHSDWQETQYF. The CDR3 region has the DNA TGTGCCAGCAGCCATAGTGACTGGCAAGAGACCCAGTACTTC.

The chain joins TRBV18 to TRBJ1-6; no reliable D call. Trimming pared 6 bases from V and 8 bases from J, leaving 11 bases between. This CDR3 has 13 residues. The germline gives CDR1 KGHSH, CDR2 LQKENI. The CDR3, as DNA: TGTGCCAGCTCGCCCGAGGAGGATTCACCCCTCCACTTT. This gives the protein CASSPEEDSPLHF.

V gene TRBV5-1 combines with J gene TRBJ2-4, with 9 bases lining up with TRBD1. The CDR3 runs to 15 residues. Germline assignment: CDR1 SGHRS and CDR2 YFSETQ. The ends lost 3 bases at V and 7 bases at J; junction bases unmatched: 8. The CDR3 is CASSSQQGAWNIQYF. CDR3 bases: TGCGCCAGCAGCTCACAACAGGGGGCCTGGAACATTCAGTACTTC.

CDR3 sequence: CASSLVGYEQYF. The DNA of the CDR3 is TGTGCCAGCAGCTTAGTGGGGTACGAGCAGTACTTC. The chain is built from TRBV7-2 and TRBJ2-7; D is unresolved. This CDR3 has 12 amino acids. From germline, CDR1 is SGHTA and CDR2 FQGNSA. Trimming removed 1 base at V and 4 bases at J, with 5 bases between.

The rearrangement links TRBV13 to TRBJ1-2; no reliable D call. The CDR3 loop spans 13 amino acids. V shed 4 bases and J shed 7 bases, with 13 bases lying between them. Germline CDR1 PRHDT, CDR2 FYEKMQ (reference sequence). The DNA for the CDR3 is TGTGCCAGCAGCTACATCGGTAGTGGTGGCTACACCTTC. It translates to CASSYIGSGGYTF.

V and J are TRBV11-2 and TRBJ2-5; D remains unclear. Trimming cost V 1 base and J 1 base, with 10 bases left between them. This CDR3 comprises 15 residues. Germline V gives CDR1 SGHAT, CDR2 FQNNGV. The CDR3 loop is CASSLGRLVQETQYF. CDR3 coding DNA: TGTGCCAGCAGCTTAGGTAGATTGGTCCAAGAGACCCAGTACTTC. Drawing the rest from reference TRBV11-2 and TRBJ2-5, the complete variable domain is EAGVAQSPRYKIIEKRQSVAFWCNPISGHATLYWYQQILGQGPKLLIQFQNNGVVDDSQLPKDRFSAERLKGVDSTLKIQPAKLEDSAVYLCASSLGRLVQETQYFGPGTRLLVL.